This is a list of T cell receptor beta chains from one sample in a study of read filtering for tumor transcriptome and immune sequencing. TCRdb recomputed calls from the reads with MiXCR, one row per CDR3 protein. In the table there are approximately 40,000 distinct CDR3 sequences, around 15% of which are singletons. The material sequenced was a population of CD138-negative cells sorted from bone marrow. The receptors originated from a donor aged 40 or older with multiple myeloma. CDR3s include the opening cysteine and the closing phenylalanine or tryptophan. The order of the fields is V gene, J gene, D gene, clone size, CDR3 DNA, CDR3 protein. The D gene is left open where the match is weak. Clone size is given for some rows only: seen once, a few or many times, or a class if the clone is expanded.

V gene: TRBV5-4
J gene: TRBJ2-5
D gene: NA
clone size: NA
CDR3 DNA: TGTGCCAGCAGCCCAGGGGACCAAGAGACCCAGTACTTC
CDR3 protein: CASSPGDQETQYF

V gene: TRBV9
J gene: TRBJ1-2
D gene: NA
clone size: NA
CDR3 DNA: TGTGCCAGCAGCGTAGCTGAGGGCGTCCTCCATGGCTACACCTTC
CDR3 protein: CASSVAEGVLHGYTF

V gene: TRBV7-2
J gene: TRBJ1-6
D gene: NA
clone size: NA
CDR3 DNA: TGTGCCAGCAGCTTGATCGGGACGGTCGGTAATTCACCCCTCCACTTT
CDR3 protein: CASSLIGTVGNSPLHF

V gene: TRBV6-1
J gene: TRBJ1-5
D gene: TRBD1
clone size: medium-sized
CDR3 DNA: TGTGCCAGCAGTAAGGGACAGGCTAGCAATCAGCCCCAGCATTTT
CDR3 protein: CASSKGQASNQPQHF

V gene: TRBV20-1
J gene: TRBJ2-7
D gene: NA
clone size: many
CDR3 DNA: TGCAGTGCTAAGGGGGGAGACTACGAGCAGTACTTC
CDR3 protein: CSAKGGDYEQYF

V gene: TRBV20-1
J gene: TRBJ2-1
D gene: TRBD2
clone size: many
CDR3 DNA: TGCAGTGCTACCACGCCCACTAGCGGGGTAAACAATGAGCAGTTCTTC
CDR3 protein: CSATTPTSGVNNEQFF

V gene: TRBV7-9
J gene: TRBJ2-5
D gene: NA
clone size: many
CDR3 DNA: TGTGCCAGCAGCCCAATAGAGACCCAGTACTTC
CDR3 protein: CASSPIETQYF

V gene: TRBV4-1
J gene: TRBJ1-4
D gene: NA
clone size: few
CDR3 DNA: TGCGCCAGCAGCCAAGTAACGCCTCCGCTGGAACTGTTTTTT
CDR3 protein: CASSQVTPPLELFF

V gene: TRBV19
J gene: TRBJ1-1
D gene: NA
clone size: NA
CDR3 DNA: TGTGCCAGTAGTATAGGATTTGGGGGAGGGAACACTGAAGCTTTCTTT
CDR3 protein: CASSIGFGGGNTEAFF

V gene: TRBV29-1
J gene: TRBJ1-3
D gene: NA
clone size: many
CDR3 DNA: TGCAGCGCCAAAGCCCCTACCTCTGGAAACACCATATATTTT
CDR3 protein: CSAKAPTSGNTIYF

V gene: TRBV5-1
J gene: TRBJ2-5
D gene: NA
clone size: many
CDR3 DNA: TGCGCCAGCAGCCCAACGAAGGTACTAGGGGGACAAGAGACCCAGTACTTC
CDR3 protein: CASSPTKVLGGQETQYF

V gene: TRBV20-1
J gene: TRBJ2-3
D gene: NA
clone size: NA
CDR3 DNA: TGCAGTGCTAGAGATCCCAGCGGGCAGGGCACAGATACGCAGTATTTT
CDR3 protein: CSARDPSGQGTDTQYF

V gene: TRBV28
J gene: TRBJ1-1
D gene: NA
clone size: many
CDR3 DNA: TGTGCCAGCGGCAGGCAGCTAAACACTGAAGCTTTCTTT
CDR3 protein: CASGRQLNTEAFF